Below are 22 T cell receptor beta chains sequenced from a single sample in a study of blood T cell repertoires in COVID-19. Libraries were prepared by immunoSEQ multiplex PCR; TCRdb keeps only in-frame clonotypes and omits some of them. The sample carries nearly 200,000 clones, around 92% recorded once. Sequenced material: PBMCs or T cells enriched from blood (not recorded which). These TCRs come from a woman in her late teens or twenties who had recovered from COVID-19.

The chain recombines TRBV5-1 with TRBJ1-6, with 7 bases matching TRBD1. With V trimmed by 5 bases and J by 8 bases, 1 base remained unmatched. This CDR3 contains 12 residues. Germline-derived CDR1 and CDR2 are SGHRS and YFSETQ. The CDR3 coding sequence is TGCGCCAGCAGTACAGGGGATTCACCCCTCCACTTT. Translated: CASSTGDSPLHF.

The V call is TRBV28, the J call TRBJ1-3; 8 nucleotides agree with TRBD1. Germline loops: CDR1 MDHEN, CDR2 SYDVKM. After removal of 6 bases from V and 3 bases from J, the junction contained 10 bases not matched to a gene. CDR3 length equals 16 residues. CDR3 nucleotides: TGTGCCAGCAGCCCGGGCAGGGGGCGCAGTGGAAACACCATATATTTT. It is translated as CASSPGRGRSGNTIYF.

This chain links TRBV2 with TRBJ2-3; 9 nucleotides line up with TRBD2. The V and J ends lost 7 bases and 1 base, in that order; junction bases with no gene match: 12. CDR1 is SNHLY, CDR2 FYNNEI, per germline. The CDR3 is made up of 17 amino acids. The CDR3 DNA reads TGTGCCAGCACCCCGACCGGGACTAGCATTGGCACAGATACGCAGTATTTT. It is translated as CASTPTGTSIGTDTQYF.

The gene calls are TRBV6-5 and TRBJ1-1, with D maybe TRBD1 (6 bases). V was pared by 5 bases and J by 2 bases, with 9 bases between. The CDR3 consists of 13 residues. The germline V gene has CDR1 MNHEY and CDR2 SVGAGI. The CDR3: CASSNRVNTEAFF. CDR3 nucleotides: TGTGCCAGCAGTAACAGGGTAAACACTGAAGCTTTCTTT.

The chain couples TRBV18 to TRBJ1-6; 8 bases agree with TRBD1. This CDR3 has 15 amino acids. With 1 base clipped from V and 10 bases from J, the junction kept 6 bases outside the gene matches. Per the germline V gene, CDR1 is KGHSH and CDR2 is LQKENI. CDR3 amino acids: CASSPQDRGRSPLHF. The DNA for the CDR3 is TGTGCCAGCTCACCACAAGACAGGGGACGGTCACCCCTCCACTTT.

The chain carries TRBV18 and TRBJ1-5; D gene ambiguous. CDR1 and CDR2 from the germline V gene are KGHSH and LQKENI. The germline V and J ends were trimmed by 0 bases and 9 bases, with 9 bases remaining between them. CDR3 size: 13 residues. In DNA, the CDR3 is TGTGCCAGCTCACCACCGAACCAGCGGCCCCAGCATTTT. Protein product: CASSPPNQRPQHF.

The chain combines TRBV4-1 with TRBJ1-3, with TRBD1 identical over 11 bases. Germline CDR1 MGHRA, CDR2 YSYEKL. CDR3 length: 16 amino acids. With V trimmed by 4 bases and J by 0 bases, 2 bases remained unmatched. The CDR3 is CASSLGTGGSGNTIYF. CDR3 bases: TGCGCCAGCAGCCTCGGGACAGGGGGCTCTGGAAACACCATATATTTT.

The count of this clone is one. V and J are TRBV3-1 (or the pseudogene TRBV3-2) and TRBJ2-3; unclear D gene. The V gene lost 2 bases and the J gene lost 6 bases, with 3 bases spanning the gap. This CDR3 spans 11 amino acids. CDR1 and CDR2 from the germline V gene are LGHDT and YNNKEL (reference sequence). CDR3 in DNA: TGTGCCAGCAGCCAACGGGATACGCAGTATTTT. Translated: CASSQRDTQYF.

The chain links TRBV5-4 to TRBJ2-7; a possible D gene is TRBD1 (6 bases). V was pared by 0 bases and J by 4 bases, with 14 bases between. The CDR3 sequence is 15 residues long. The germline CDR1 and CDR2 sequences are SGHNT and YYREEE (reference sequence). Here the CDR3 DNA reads TGTGCCAGCAGCTTGGATCCAGGGGCCCAATACGAGCAGTACTTC. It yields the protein CASSLDPGAQYEQYF.

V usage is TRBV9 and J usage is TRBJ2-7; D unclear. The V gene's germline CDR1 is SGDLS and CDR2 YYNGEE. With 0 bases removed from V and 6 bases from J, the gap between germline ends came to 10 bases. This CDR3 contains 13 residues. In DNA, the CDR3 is TGTGCCAGCAGCGTAGGCTGGAGTGGCGAGCAGTACTTC. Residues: CASSVGWSGEQYF.

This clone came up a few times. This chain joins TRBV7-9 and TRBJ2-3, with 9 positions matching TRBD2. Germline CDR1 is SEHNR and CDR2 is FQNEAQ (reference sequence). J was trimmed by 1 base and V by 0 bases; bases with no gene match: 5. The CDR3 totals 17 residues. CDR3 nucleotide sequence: TGTGCCAGCAGCTTAGCGCCGGGCGGGGGGGGCACAGATACGCAGTATTTT. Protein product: CASSLAPGGGGTDTQYF.

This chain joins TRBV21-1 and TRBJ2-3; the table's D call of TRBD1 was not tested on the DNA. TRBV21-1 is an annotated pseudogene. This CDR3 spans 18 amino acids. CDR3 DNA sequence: TGTGCCAGCAGCAAAAAGGGGGACAGGGGGCAACCCACAGATACGCAGTATTTT. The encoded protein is CASSKKGDRGQPTDTQYF.

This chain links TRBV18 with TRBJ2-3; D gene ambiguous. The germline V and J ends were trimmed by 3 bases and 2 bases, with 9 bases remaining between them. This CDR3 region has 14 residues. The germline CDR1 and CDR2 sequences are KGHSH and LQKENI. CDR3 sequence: CASSPREFTDTQYF. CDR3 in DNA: TGTGCCAGCTCACCTCGTGAGTTCACAGATACGCAGTATTTT. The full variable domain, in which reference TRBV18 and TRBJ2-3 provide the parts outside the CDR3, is NAGVMQNPRHLVRRRGQEARLRCSPMKGHSHVYWYRQLPEEGLKFMVYLQKENIIDESGMPKERFSAEFPKEGPSILRIQQVVRGDSAAYFCASSPREFTDTQYFGPGTRLTVL.

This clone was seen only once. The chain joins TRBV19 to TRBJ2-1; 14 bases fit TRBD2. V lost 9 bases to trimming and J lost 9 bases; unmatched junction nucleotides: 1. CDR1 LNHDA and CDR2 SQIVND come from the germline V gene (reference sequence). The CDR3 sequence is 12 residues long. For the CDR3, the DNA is TGTGCCAGGACTAGCGGGGGGGCTGAGCAGTTCTTC. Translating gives CARTSGGAEQFF.

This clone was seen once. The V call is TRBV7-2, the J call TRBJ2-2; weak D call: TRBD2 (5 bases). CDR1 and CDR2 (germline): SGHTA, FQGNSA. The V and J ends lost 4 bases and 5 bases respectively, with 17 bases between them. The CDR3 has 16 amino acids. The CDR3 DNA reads TGTGCCAGCAGCTCAGGTTGGTCCAGGAGGACCGGGGAGCTGTTTTTT. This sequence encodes CASSSGWSRRTGELFF.

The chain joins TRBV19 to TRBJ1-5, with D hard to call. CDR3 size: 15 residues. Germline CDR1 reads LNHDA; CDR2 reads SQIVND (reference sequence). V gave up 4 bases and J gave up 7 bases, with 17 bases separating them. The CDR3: CASSTAEARVQPQHF. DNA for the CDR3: TGTGCCAGTAGTACAGCCGAGGCTCGCGTACAGCCCCAGCATTTT.

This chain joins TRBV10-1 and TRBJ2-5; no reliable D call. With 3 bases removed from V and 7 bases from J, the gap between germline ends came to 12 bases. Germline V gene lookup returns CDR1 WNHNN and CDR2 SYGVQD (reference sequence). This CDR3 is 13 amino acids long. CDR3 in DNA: TGCGCCAGCAGTGATTTCACCGGCGGGACCCAGTACTTC. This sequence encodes CASSDFTGGTQYF.

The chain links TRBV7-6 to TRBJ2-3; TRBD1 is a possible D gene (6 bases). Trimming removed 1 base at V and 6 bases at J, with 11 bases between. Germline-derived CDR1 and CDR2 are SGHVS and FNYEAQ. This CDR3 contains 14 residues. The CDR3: CASSLVSQGDTQYF. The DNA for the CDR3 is TGTGCCAGCAGCTTAGTGTCCCAGGGGGATACGCAGTATTTT.

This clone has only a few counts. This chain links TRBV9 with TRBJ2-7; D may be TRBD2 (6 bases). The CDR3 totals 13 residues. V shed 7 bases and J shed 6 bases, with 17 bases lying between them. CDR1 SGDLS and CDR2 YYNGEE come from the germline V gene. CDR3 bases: TGTGCCAGCGGTAGCGCGGGATTCCGCGAGCAGTACTTC. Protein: CASGSAGFREQYF.

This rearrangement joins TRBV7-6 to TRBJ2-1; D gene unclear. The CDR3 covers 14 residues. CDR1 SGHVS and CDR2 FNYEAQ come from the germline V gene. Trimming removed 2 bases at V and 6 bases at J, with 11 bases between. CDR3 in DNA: TGTGCCAGCAGCTTAACGGTCCGTAGCAATGAGCAGTTCTTC. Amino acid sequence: CASSLTVRSNEQFF.

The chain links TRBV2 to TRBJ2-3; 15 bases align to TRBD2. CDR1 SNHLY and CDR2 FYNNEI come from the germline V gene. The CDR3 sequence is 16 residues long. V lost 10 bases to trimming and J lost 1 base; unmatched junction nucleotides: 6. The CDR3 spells CANGLAGGQGTDTQYF. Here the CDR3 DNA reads TGTGCCAACGGACTAGCGGGGGGGCAGGGCACAGATACGCAGTATTTT. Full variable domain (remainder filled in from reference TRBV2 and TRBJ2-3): EPEVTQTPSHQVTQMGQEVILRCVPISNHLYFYWYRQILGQKVEFLVSFYNNEISEKSEIFDDQFSVERPDGSNFTLKIRSTKLEDSAMYFCANGLAGGQGTDTQYFGPGTRLTVL.

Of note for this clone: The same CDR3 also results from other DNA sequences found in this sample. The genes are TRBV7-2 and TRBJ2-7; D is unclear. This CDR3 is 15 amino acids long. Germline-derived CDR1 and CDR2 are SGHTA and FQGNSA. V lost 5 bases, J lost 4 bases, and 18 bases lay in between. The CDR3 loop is CASSLAPVREYEQYF. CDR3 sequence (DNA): TGTGCCAGCAGCCTTGCCCCCGTACGCGAATACGAGCAGTACTTC.